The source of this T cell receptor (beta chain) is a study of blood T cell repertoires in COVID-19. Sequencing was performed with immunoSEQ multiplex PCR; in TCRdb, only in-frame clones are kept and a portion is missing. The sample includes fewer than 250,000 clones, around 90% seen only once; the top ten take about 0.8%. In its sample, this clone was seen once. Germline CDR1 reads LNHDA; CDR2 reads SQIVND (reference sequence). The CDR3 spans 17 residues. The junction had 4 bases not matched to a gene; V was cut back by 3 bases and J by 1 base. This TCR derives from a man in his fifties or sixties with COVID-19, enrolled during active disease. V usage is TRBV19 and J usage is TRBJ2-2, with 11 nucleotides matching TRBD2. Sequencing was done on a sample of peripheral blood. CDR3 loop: CASSMGGLAGNTGELFF. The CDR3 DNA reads TGTGCCAGTAGTATGGGCGGACTAGCGGGGAACACCGGGGAGCTGTTTTTT.